This entry features one T cell receptor beta chain sequence. Its target is not known. The V gene lost 1 base and the J gene lost 2 bases, with 6 bases spanning the gap. Germline V CDR1 and CDR2: LGHNA, YSLEER. This CDR3 is built from 14 residues. The second PCR ran about 6 to 11 cycles with a sample-barcoded 5' primer and J-beta primers. TCRdb re-analysed the 5' RACE reads in MiXCR, keeping a single row per CDR3 protein. The repertoire has 1.5 million to 2 million distinct CDR3 sequences, about two fifths of them found once; the top ten carry approximately 22%. This entry is derived from a study of blood T cells in healthy people across ages. Study results and limitations: Naive T cell percentage by flow cytometry tracked strongly with beta diversity. Diversity figures based on one million T cells were deemed too low.

The sequenced sample was blood. The TCR originated in a human donor in good health. The chain has TRBV4-3 and TRBJ2-1; D is unresolved. This CDR3 is CASSQGPTYNEQFF. The CDR3 nucleotides are TGCGCCAGCAGCCAAGGGCCCACCTACAATGAGCAGTTCTTC.